A selection of T cell receptor beta chains follows, all from one sample in a study of CD8 T cells in Susac syndrome. TCRdb re-called the immunoSEQ multiplex PCR reads through MiXCR, storing one row per CDR3 protein. Altogether hundreds of thousands of distinct CDR3 sequences are present, roughly 85% being singletons, with the ten largest covering around 0.22%. Sequencing input: CD8+ T cells from PBMCs. These receptors were taken from a human donor with multiple sclerosis. The CDR3 runs from the conserved cysteine through the conserved F or W. Fields, in order: D gene, V gene, clone size, J gene, CDR3 protein, CDR3 DNA. D genes are given only for firm matches. Where a row states a size, it is once, few, many or the class of an expanded clone; other rows omit it.

d_gene: -
v_gene: TRBV7-9
abundance: -
j_gene: TRBJ2-5
CDR3aa: CASSVILQGKETQYF
CDR3nt: TGTGCCAGCAGCGTCATTCTACAGGGAAAAGAGACCCAGTACTTC

d_gene: -
v_gene: TRBV4-2
abundance: -
j_gene: TRBJ2-1
CDR3aa: CASSQWWGKGFEQFF
CDR3nt: TGTGCCAGCAGCCAATGGTGGGGGAAAGGGTTTGAGCAGTTCTTC

d_gene: -
v_gene: TRBV6-5
abundance: -
j_gene: TRBJ1-1
CDR3aa: CASSYIGGPNTEAFF
CDR3nt: TGTGCCAGCAGTTACATTGGGGGCCCGAACACTGAAGCTTTCTTT

d_gene: -
v_gene: TRBV27
abundance: -
j_gene: TRBJ1-2
CDR3aa: CASSEDSYGYTF
CDR3nt: TGTGCCAGCAGTGAGGACAGCTATGGCTACACCTTC

d_gene: -
v_gene: TRBV24-1
abundance: -
j_gene: TRBJ1-2
CDR3aa: CATSDPQGYYGYTF
CDR3nt: TGTGCCACCAGTGATCCACAGGGATACTATGGCTACACCTTC

d_gene: TRBD2
v_gene: TRBV5-6
abundance: -
j_gene: TRBJ2-7
CDR3aa: CASTEWAGGTYEQYF
CDR3nt: TGTGCCAGCACCGAATGGGCGGGAGGGACCTACGAGCAGTACTTC

d_gene: -
v_gene: TRBV19
abundance: -
j_gene: TRBJ2-7
CDR3aa: CASSMSPSIGGEQYF
CDR3nt: TGTGCCAGTAGTATGTCCCCTAGCATTGGCGGTGAGCAGTACTTC

d_gene: TRBD1
v_gene: TRBV7-2
abundance: -
j_gene: TRBJ1-4
CDR3aa: CASSLAQGLKLFF
CDR3nt: TGTGCCAGCAGCCTCGCACAGGGGCTAAAACTGTTTTTT

d_gene: -
v_gene: TRBV7-9
abundance: -
j_gene: TRBJ1-1
CDR3aa: CASRPTGHWMNTEAFF
CDR3nt: TGTGCCAGCAGACCGACGGGACACTGGATGAACACTGAAGCTTTCTTT

d_gene: -
v_gene: TRBV25-1
abundance: -
j_gene: TRBJ1-1
CDR3aa: CASSDQGLAEAFF
CDR3nt: TGTGCCAGCAGTGATCAGGGGCTGGCTGAAGCTTTCTTT

d_gene: -
v_gene: TRBV11-2
abundance: -
j_gene: TRBJ2-4
CDR3aa: CASSLDFSGAKNIQYF
CDR3nt: TGTGCCAGCAGCTTAGATTTTAGTGGGGCCAAAAACATTCAGTACTTC

d_gene: TRBD2
v_gene: TRBV4-3
abundance: -
j_gene: TRBJ2-1
CDR3aa: CASSQGTSGSQISSYNEQFF
CDR3nt: TGCGCCAGCAGCCAGGGGACTAGCGGGAGCCAAATTAGCTCCTACAATGAGCAGTTCTTC

d_gene: -
v_gene: TRBV28
abundance: -
j_gene: TRBJ1-2
CDR3aa: CASSLEPGALGYTF
CDR3nt: TGTGCCAGCAGTTTGGAGCCAGGGGCTCTCGGCTACACCTTC

d_gene: -
v_gene: TRBV19
abundance: few
j_gene: TRBJ1-5
CDR3aa: CASSTRYQPQHF
CDR3nt: TGTGCCAGTAGTACTAGATATCAGCCCCAGCATTTT

d_gene: TRBD2
v_gene: TRBV7-2
abundance: -
j_gene: TRBJ2-1
CDR3aa: CASSLDPSVAGYNEQFF
CDR3nt: TGTGCCAGCAGCTTAGATCCCTCGGTAGCGGGATACAATGAGCAGTTCTTC

d_gene: -
v_gene: TRBV28
abundance: once
j_gene: TRBJ1-5
CDR3aa: CAILQGGDQPQHF
CDR3nt: TGTGCCATCCTCCAGGGAGGGGATCAGCCCCAGCATTTT

d_gene: TRBD2
v_gene: TRBV12-3/TRBV12-4
abundance: few
j_gene: TRBJ2-1
CDR3aa: CASSPTSGNYNEQFF
CDR3nt: TGTGCCAGCAGTCCGACTAGCGGTAATTACAATGAGCAGTTCTTC

d_gene: TRBD1
v_gene: TRBV12-3/TRBV12-4
abundance: -
j_gene: TRBJ1-1
CDR3aa: CASSFPGQGAIKTEAFF
CDR3nt: TGTGCCAGCAGTTTTCCGGGACAGGGGGCGATCAAGACTGAAGCTTTCTTT

d_gene: TRBD2
v_gene: TRBV28
abundance: -
j_gene: TRBJ2-5
CDR3aa: CASIPLGGRETQYF
CDR3nt: TGTGCCAGCATACCACTTGGCGGGAGAGAGACCCAGTACTTC

d_gene: -
v_gene: TRBV24-1
abundance: -
j_gene: TRBJ2-3
CDR3aa: CATSDLRGHTDTQYF
CDR3nt: TGTGCCACCAGTGACCTGAGAGGCCACACAGATACGCAGTATTTT

d_gene: -
v_gene: TRBV20-1
abundance: -
j_gene: TRBJ2-3
CDR3aa: CSASKGASYRLTDTQYF
CDR3nt: TGCAGTGCTAGTAAAGGCGCGTCTTACCGACTCACAGATACGCAGTATTTT

d_gene: -
v_gene: TRBV5-6
abundance: -
j_gene: TRBJ2-1
CDR3aa: CASSPGLISYNEQFF
CDR3nt: TGTGCCAGCAGCCCGGGCCTTATTTCCTACAATGAGCAGTTCTTC

d_gene: TRBD1
v_gene: TRBV28
abundance: -
j_gene: TRBJ1-5
CDR3aa: CASSDRGKQPQHF
CDR3nt: TGTGCCAGCAGTGACAGGGGGAAACAGCCCCAGCATTTT

d_gene: -
v_gene: TRBV30
abundance: -
j_gene: TRBJ1-3
CDR3aa: CACPRTDSGNTIYF
CDR3nt: TGTGCCTGTCCACGGACAGACTCTGGAAACACCATATATTTT

d_gene: -
v_gene: TRBV27
abundance: -
j_gene: TRBJ1-2
CDR3aa: CASSSLLGRTYGYTF
CDR3nt: TGTGCCAGCAGTTCCCTCTTAGGGAGGACCTATGGCTACACCTTC

d_gene: -
v_gene: TRBV6-1
abundance: -
j_gene: TRBJ2-5
CDR3aa: CASRVRGTPQETQYF
CDR3nt: TGTGCCAGCAGGGTCAGGGGAACTCCCCAAGAGACCCAGTACTTC

d_gene: TRBD1
v_gene: TRBV6-5
abundance: -
j_gene: TRBJ2-4
CDR3aa: CASSYSEQGTIQYF
CDR3nt: TGTGCCAGCAGTTACTCGGAACAGGGGACCATTCAGTACTTC